Each of the 10 T cell receptor beta chains below was sequenced from the same sample in a study of T-cell reconstitution after alpha-beta-depleted transplantation in children. Preparation of the TCRbeta library involved a method that used unique molecular identifiers. TCRdb reprocessed the PCR reads via MiXCR and lists one record per CDR3 protein. This sample carries fewer than 750,000 distinct CDR3 sequences, 25% to 30% of them seen once, and the ten largest clones take less than 40%. Sequences were derived from PBMCs, sampled before TCRalphabeta/CD19-depleted stem cell transplant. The source is a boy under two years old with Wiskott-Aldrich syndrome, due to receive a stem cell transplant.

In this sample, this clonotype turned up a few times. J is TRBJ1-5 and V is TRBV7-2; perhaps TRBD1 as D (6 bases). V was pared by 0 bases and J by 4 bases, with 13 bases between. Germline CDR1 SGHTA, CDR2 FQGNSA. The CDR3 has 16 residues. The CDR3 region has the DNA TGTGCCAGCAGCTTAGCGCAGGGGCTGTCGAATCAGCCCCAGCATTTT. Translating gives CASSLAQGLSNQPQHF.

The genes are TRBV14 and TRBJ2-7; tentatively, D is TRBD2 (5 bases). The CDR3 totals 15 residues. The V end was cut by 3 bases, the J end by 2 bases, with 14 bases between. The germline CDR1 and CDR2 sequences are SGHDN and FVKESK. The CDR3 DNA follows: TGTGCCAGCAGCCATTGGAAGACTACCCCCTACGAGCAGTACTTC. It specifies CASSHWKTTPYEQYF.

The chain couples TRBV5-5 to TRBJ1-1; D gene unclear. This CDR3 has 14 residues. Trimming pared 5 bases from V and 6 bases from J, leaving 17 bases between. Germline assignment: CDR1 SGHKS and CDR2 YYEKEE (reference sequence). The CDR3 sequence is CASRIIGSLAEAFF. CDR3 DNA sequence: TGTGCCAGCAGGATAATAGGGTCTCTGGCTGAAGCTTTCTTT.

The J gene is TRBJ2-5, the V gene TRBV20-1; 8 bases are shared with TRBD2. Trimming removed 1 base from V and 4 bases from J; junction bases left unmatched: 11. The CDR3 has 16 residues. Germline assignment: CDR1 DFQATT and CDR2 SNEGSKA (reference sequence). In DNA, the CDR3 is TGCAGTGCTAGAGGTACTAGCGGAAGGAGGGGAGAGACCCAGTACTTC. Translation gives CSARGTSGRRGETQYF.

The V call is TRBV6-2 or TRBV6-3, the J call TRBJ2-1, with 7 bases aligning to TRBD2. The CDR3 is made up of 15 amino acids. Germline V lookup: CDR1 MNHEY, CDR2 SVGEGT. The V and J ends lost 5 bases and 3 bases, in that order; junction bases with no gene match: 7. The chain's CDR3 is CASSLRDYRYNEQFF. The DNA of the CDR3 is TGTGCCAGCAGTCTCCGGGACTACCGCTACAATGAGCAGTTCTTC.

The gene calls are TRBV3-1 and TRBJ1-2; D perhaps matches TRBD1 (5 bases). Germline assignment: CDR1 LGHDT and CDR2 YNNKEL (reference sequence). The CDR3 is 11 amino acids. The ends were cut back, 7 bases at V and 4 bases at J, with 7 bases in the middle. CDR3 residues: CASTQGYGYTF. CDR3 nucleotide sequence: TGTGCCAGCACCCAGGGCTATGGCTACACCTTC.

This clonotype appeared a few times. The chain uses TRBV11-3 and TRBJ1-1, with TRBD1 matching over 9 bases. This CDR3 is 13 amino acids long. Losses at the gene ends were 4 bases for V and 5 bases for J; bases not matched to a gene: 2. Germline V gives CDR1 SGHNT, CDR2 YENEEA. CDR3 coding DNA: TGTGCCAGCAGCTCTGGGACAGGGACTGAAGCTTTCTTT. Its translation: CASSSGTGTEAFF.

The CDR3 spells CASSLGGMYQETQYF. The CDR3 DNA is TGTGCCAGCAGTTTGGGGGGCATGTACCAAGAGACCCAGTACTTC. The V gene is TRBV12-3 or TRBV12-4, the J gene TRBJ2-5; D possibly uses TRBD1 or TRBD2 (6 bases each). CDR3 length: 15 residues. The V end was cut by 3 bases, the J end by 0 bases, with 11 bases between.

In DNA form, the CDR3 reads TGCGCCAGCAGCCAAGATCGGATGAATACGAACACCGGGGAGCTGTTTTTT. It codes for CASSQDRMNTNTGELFF. The J gene is TRBJ2-2, the V gene TRBV4-1; unclear D gene. CDR1 and CDR2 (germline): MGHRA, YSYEKL. This CDR3 has 17 residues. Trimming pared 0 bases from V and 0 bases from J, leaving 11 bases between.

This clonotype showed up just a few times. The chain links TRBV20-1 to TRBJ1-1; no clear D gene. There are 14 residues in the CDR3. Germline-derived CDR1 and CDR2 are DFQATT and SNEGSKA (reference sequence). Trimming left V 5 bases short and J 3 bases short, with 16 bases between. The CDR3 reads CSAWMEGKDTEAFF. CDR3 nucleotide sequence: TGCAGTGCTTGGATGGAGGGAAAGGACACTGAAGCTTTCTTT.